This entry lists 19 T cell receptor beta chains sequenced from one sample in a study of T cells in Graves' hyperthyroidism and ophthalmopathy. The TCR beta CDR3 regions underwent amplification using RNA transcripts as the source. A first-round RT-PCR of the TCR CDR3 used the HTBI primer set. MiXCR, applied by TCRdb to the multiplex PCR reads, yields one record per CDR3 protein. The table shows about 360,000 distinct CDR3 sequences, with approximately 19% occurring only once. The material sequenced was blood. The origin of the receptors is a young woman with Graves' hyperthyroidism.

In its sample, this clonotype was seen many times. The CDR3 bases are TGCGCCAGCAGCGCCCTAGCGGGGGATAACACCGGGGAGCTGTTTTTT. This translates into CASSALAGDNTGELFF. The V call is TRBV5-1, the J call TRBJ2-2; 10 bases are shared with TRBD2. Germline V gene lookup returns CDR1 SGHRS and CDR2 YFSETQ. J lost 2 bases, V lost 4 bases, and 5 bases had no gene match. The CDR3 has 16 amino acids.

This clonotype was recorded many times. Here the CDR3 DNA reads TGTGCCTGGAGTGAAAGACAGGAAGCTTTCTTT. It encodes CAWSERQEAFF. V gene TRBV30 combines with J gene TRBJ1-1; D perhaps matches TRBD1 (5 bases). V was pared by 1 base and J by 8 bases, with 8 bases between. CDR3 length: 11 residues. The V gene's germline CDR1 is GTSNPN and CDR2 SVGIG (reference sequence).

The gene calls are TRBV2 and TRBJ1-3, with D possibly TRBD1 on 6 matching bases. V lost 5 bases to trimming and J lost 0 bases, with 14 bases between them. Per germline, CDR1 SNHLY and CDR2 FYNNEI. The CDR3 extends over 16 amino acids. This CDR3 reads CASSRPPGASGNTIYF. In DNA form, the CDR3 reads TGTGCCAGCAGTCGTCCCCCAGGGGCCTCTGGAAACACCATATATTTT.

The sample holds many counts of this clonotype. V and J are TRBV6-5 and TRBJ1-2, with D unclear. CDR3 length equals 15 residues. Between the trimmed V and J ends, which lost 0 bases and 2 bases, there was a span of 10 bases. The V gene's germline CDR1 is MNHEY and CDR2 SVGAGI. This CDR3 is CASSYSKALNYGYTF. In DNA, the CDR3 is TGTGCCAGCAGTTACTCGAAAGCCTTAAACTATGGCTACACCTTC.

This clonotype was seen many times. The chain has TRBV7-2 and TRBJ1-1, with unresolved D. With 2 bases removed from V and 5 bases from J, the gap between germline ends came to 9 bases. Germline CDR1 SGHTA, CDR2 FQGNSA. The CDR3 runs to 13 residues. DNA for the CDR3: TGTGCCAGCAGCTTATACGCCGGTACTGAAGCTTTCTTT. Its translation: CASSLYAGTEAFF.

This chain joins TRBV24-1 and TRBJ2-5; 12 positions match TRBD2. The CDR3 spans 15 residues. Germline-derived CDR1 and CDR2 are KGHDR and SFDVKD. The trim removed 4 bases at V and 5 bases at J, leaving 4 bases unmatched. CDR3 coding DNA: TGTGCCACCAGTGACCCCGGACTAGCGGGGGAGACCCAGTACTTC. Translated, it gives CATSDPGLAGETQYF.

The sample holds many counts of this clonotype. CDR3 nucleotides: TGTGCCATCAGTGACTCGGGGATCTATGGCTACACCTTC. This gives the protein CAISDSGIYGYTF. The chain recombines TRBV10-3 with TRBJ1-2; unclear D gene. The CDR3 runs to 13 residues. The germline V and J ends were trimmed by 3 bases and 4 bases, with 9 bases remaining between them. Germline loops: CDR1 ENHRY, CDR2 SYGVKD.

In its sample, this clonotype was seen many times. CDR3 in amino acids: CASSYRVASQETQYF. Here the CDR3 DNA reads TGTGCCAGCAGTTATAGAGTGGCCAGCCAAGAGACCCAGTACTTC. The gene calls are TRBV6-5 and TRBJ2-5; D gene uncertain. CDR1 and CDR2 (germline): MNHEY, SVGAGI. The V gene lost 3 bases and the J gene lost 1 base, with 12 bases spanning the gap. This CDR3 spans 15 amino acids.

This clonotype came up many times. The chain joins TRBV12-3 or TRBV12-4 to TRBJ2-2, with D unclear. The CDR3 loop spans 13 amino acids. V shed 4 bases and J shed 4 bases, with 7 bases lying between them. CDR3 amino acids: CASSYDITGELFF. The CDR3 DNA reads as TGTGCCAGCAGTTACGACATCACCGGGGAGCTGTTTTTT.

This clonotype was observed at least ten times. The chain recombines TRBV14 with TRBJ2-3; TRBD2 is a possible D gene (6 bases). Germline assignment: CDR1 SGHDN and CDR2 FVKESK. Trimming left V 4 bases short and J 1 base short, with 18 bases between. This CDR3 region has 17 residues. The CDR3 bases are TGTGCCAGCAGCCCGGGGACTTACCTAACGCGCACAGATACGCAGTATTTT. Its translation: CASSPGTYLTRTDTQYF.

For this clonotype: A much more abundant neighbour one base away suggests this may be a read error. CDR3 nucleotides: TGCGCCAGCAGCCAAGCTCCGGGGGAGACCAAGTACTTC. Protein product: CASSQAPGETKYF. V is TRBV4-1 and J is TRBJ2-5; the D gene is possibly TRBD2 (6 bases). CDR1 is MGHRA and CDR2 is YSYEKL in the germline V gene. The CDR3 length is 13 residues.

Many counts were recorded for this clonotype. Sequence at one end of the junction differs from germline and may be a read error. The genes are TRBV27 and TRBJ2-7; TRBD1 aligns across 7 bases. The CDR3 is 17 residues long. Germline-derived CDR1 and CDR2 are MNHEY and SMNVEV (reference sequence). The CDR3 protein is CASSSPTGVSGSYQQYF. CDR3 coding DNA: TGTGCCAGCAGTTCTCCCACAGGGGTCAGTGGCTCCTACCAGCAGTACTTC.

This chain connects TRBV28 to TRBJ1-1; 8 bases align to TRBD1. CDR3 length equals 14 residues. V lost 6 bases and J lost 4; bases outside the gene matches: 7. CDR1 MDHEN and CDR2 SYDVKM come from the germline V gene. CDR3 in DNA: TGTGCCAGCAGCCCCTCAGGGGGCATCACTGAAGCTTTCTTT. Translation: CASSPSGGITEAFF.

In this sample, this clonotype turned up many times. The chain is built from TRBV2 and TRBJ2-2, with 8 bases fitting TRBD1. Germline CDR1 is SNHLY and CDR2 is FYNNEI. V lost 6 bases to trimming and J lost 4 bases; unmatched junction nucleotides: 7. The CDR3 extends over 15 amino acids. DNA for the CDR3: TGTGCCAGCAGCTCACAGGGGGTCGTCACCGGGGAGCTGTTTTTT. It encodes CASSSQGVVTGELFF.

This clonotype was recorded many times. The chain carries TRBV6-2 or TRBV6-3 and TRBJ2-6; the D call may be TRBD1 or TRBD2 (6 bases each). Germline V gives CDR1 MNHEY, CDR2 SVGEGT. There are 15 residues in the CDR3. Trimming removed 2 bases at V and 2 bases at J, with 7 bases between. CDR3: CASSYRGAGANVLTF. The CDR3 DNA reads TGTGCCAGCAGTTACAGGGGGGCTGGGGCCAACGTCCTGACTTTC.

This clonotype was recorded at least ten times. The V and J genes are TRBV12-3 or TRBV12-4 and TRBJ2-5; weak D call: TRBD2 (6 bases). V shed 6 bases and J shed 5 bases, with 13 bases lying between them. The CDR3 totals 13 residues. The CDR3 spells CASSRGTGETQYF. For the CDR3, the DNA is TGTGCCAGCAGCCGGGGGACGGGCGAGACCCAGTACTTC.

Comments on this clonotype: One end of the junction varies from germline; a read error may be responsible. This chain joins TRBV7-2 and TRBJ1-6, with no clear D. The germline V gene encodes CDR1 SGHTA and CDR2 FQGNSA. This CDR3 is 20 amino acids long. The CDR3 reads CAGSLFPRQRWEFYNSPLHF. As DNA, the CDR3 is TGTGCCGGCAGCTTATTTCCCCGACAACGATGGGAGTTCTATAATTCACCCCTCCACTTT. Looking up the rest from reference TRBV7-2 and TRBJ1-6 gives the full variable domain: GAGVSQSPSNKVTEKGKDVELRCDPISGHTALYWYRQSLGQGLEFLIYFQGNSAPDKSGLPSDRFSAERTGGSVSTLTIQRTQQEDSAVYLCAGSLFPRQRWEFYNSPLHFGNGTRLTVT.

This clonotype was counted at least ten times. The rearrangement joins TRBV18 to TRBJ2-7; 9 bases fit TRBD1. The trim removed 6 bases at V and 0 bases at J, leaving 12 bases unmatched. CDR1 KGHSH and CDR2 LQKENI come from the germline V gene. This CDR3 is built from 17 residues. The CDR3 DNA is TGTGCCAGCTCGCAGCCCCCCGGGACAGGGAACTCCTACGAGCAGTACTTC. Translated: CASSQPPGTGNSYEQYF.

This clonotype was detected ten times or more. The chain recombines TRBV6-5 with TRBJ2-5, with a tentative D call TRBD2 (6 bases). Trimming took 6 bases from V and 0 from J, leaving 11 bases between them. Looked up from germline, CDR1 is MNHEY and CDR2 is SVGAGI. The CDR3 loop spans 14 amino acids. CDR3 region: CASSAGFYQETQYF. The DNA for the CDR3 is TGTGCCAGCAGCGCGGGGTTTTACCAAGAGACCCAGTACTTC.